A selection of T cell receptor beta chains follows, all from one sample in a study of blood T cell repertoires in COVID-19. Clones were sequenced by immunoSEQ multiplex PCR, and TCRdb holds only the in-frame ones, with some missing. The sample has some 300,000 clones, 85% to 90% seen once. The sequencing sample was made of peripheral blood. These receptors originate from a woman aged 45-60 years with COVID-19, enrolled during active disease. Both conserved end residues are part of each CDR3. Each record gives: V gene, D gene, CDR3 length, J gene, clone size, CDR3 DNA, CDR3 protein. D genes are given only for firm matches. Where a row states a size, it is once, few, many or the class of an expanded clone; other rows omit it.

TRBV7-9	-	14	TRBJ2-7	-	TGTGCCAGCAGCCCCGACGACTTCTCCTACGAGCAGTACTTC	CASSPDDFSYEQYF
TRBV19	-	13	TRBJ1-1	-	TGTGCCAGTAGTATGGGAGCGAACACTGAAGCTTTCTTT	CASSMGANTEAFF
TRBV5-8	-	13	TRBJ2-3	-	TGTGCCAGCAGCTTGGAAGCCACAGATACGCAGTATTTT	CASSLEATDTQYF
TRBV6-1	-	15	TRBJ2-2	-	TGTGCCAGCAGTGAAGGACTCTTAGTCACCGGGGAGCTGTTTTTT	CASSEGLLVTGELFF
TRBV5-1	TRBD1	18	TRBJ1-3	-	TGCGCCAGCAGCTTGGGACAGGGAACGTTCGCGGTTGGAAACACCATATATTTT	CASSLGQGTFAVGNTIYF
TRBV5-1	TRBD2	17	TRBJ2-2	-	TGCGCCAGCAGCTTCGGGAGCGGGGGACTGAACACCGGGGAGCTGTTTTTT	CASSFGSGGLNTGELFF
TRBV7-2	-	17	TRBJ2-1	-	TGTGCCAGCAGCCCTCTCAGGTCGAGAAGGAACGGCAATGAGCAGTTCTTC	CASSPLRSRRNGNEQFF
TRBV2	-	15	TRBJ1-2	-	TGTGCCAGCAGTGAAGCATTCGACCGCTCGGGGGGCTACACCTTC	CASSEAFDRSGGYTF
TRBV6-5	-	15	TRBJ2-7	-	TGTGCCAGCAGTTACCGGACAACAGGTTCCTACGAGCAGTACTTC	CASSYRTTGSYEQYF
TRBV5-6	TRBD2	15	TRBJ2-1	-	TGTGCCAGCAGCCGCCCCGGGACTAGCGGGAGCCGGCAGTTCTTC	CASSRPGTSGSRQFF
TRBV18	TRBD1	16	TRBJ1-2	-	TGTGCCAGCTCACCTGGGACAGCCTATGGGTTCTATGGCTACACCTTC	CASSPGTAYGFYGYTF
TRBV6-2/TRBV6-3	TRBD2	15	TRBJ2-7	-	TGTGCCAGCAGTTACGTACTAGCGGGAACCTACGAGCAGTACTTC	CASSYVLAGTYEQYF
TRBV6-5	-	15	TRBJ2-5	-	TGTGCCAGCAGTACCCAACCCAGGGGAAGGGAGACCCAGTACTTC	CASSTQPRGRETQYF
TRBV3-1/TRBV3-2	-	17	TRBJ2-6	-	TGTGCCAGCAGTCTTGCCCCCACGGGCTCTGGGGCCAACGTCCTGACTTTC	CASSLAPTGSGANVLTF
TRBV19	-	15	TRBJ1-1	-	TGTGCCAGTAGTCCCGGGACATTTATGAACACTGAAGCTTTCTTT	CASSPGTFMNTEAFF
TRBV4-2	-	15	TRBJ1-2	-	TGTGCCAGCAGCCAACAAACAGTAGTTAACTATGGCTACACCTTC	CASSQQTVVNYGYTF
TRBV5-6	TRBD2	14	TRBJ2-3	-	TGTGCCAGCAGCTTGGTAGCGGGGACAGATACGCAGTATTTT	CASSLVAGTDTQYF
TRBV5-1	TRBD2	14	TRBJ2-5	-	TGCGCCAGCAGCTTATCGGGAGGAACGGAGACCCAGTACTTC	CASSLSGGTETQYF
TRBV5-8	-	13	TRBJ1-2	-	TGTGCCAGCAGCTTGACACCCCTCTATGGCTACACCTTC	CASSLTPLYGYTF
TRBV27	-	15	TRBJ1-6	few	TGTGCCAGCACTCCTACAGGGCCTTATAATTCACCCCTCCACTTT	CASTPTGPYNSPLHF
TRBV3-1/TRBV3-2	-	14	TRBJ2-5	-	TGTGCCAGCAGACGAACAGGAGAACAAGAGACCCAGTACTTC	CASRRTGEQETQYF
TRBV11-2	TRBD2	15	TRBJ2-1	-	TGTGCCAGCGAAGTAGCGGGAGGGCCTTTTGCTGAGCAGTTCTTC	CASEVAGGPFAEQFF
TRBV19	-	15	TRBJ2-7	-	TGTGCCAGTAGTAAGAATGGACAGCTCGGCGACGAGCAGTACTTC	CASSKNGQLGDEQYF
TRBV28	-	15	TRBJ1-2	few	TGTGCCAGCAGTTTCGTAAGCAGGGGCTTTCCCGGCTACACCTTC	CASSFVSRGFPGYTF
TRBV29-1	TRBD2	13	TRBJ2-1	-	TGCAGCGTAAAACTAGCGGGAAGGTATGAGCAGTTCTTC	CSVKLAGRYEQFF
TRBV19	-	16	TRBJ2-1	-	TGTGCCAGTAGTATAGGTGTGGCGGCCACCTACAATGAGCAGTTCTTC	CASSIGVAATYNEQFF
TRBV7-3	TRBD2	15	TRBJ2-1	-	TGTGCCAGCAGCCAAACTAGCGGGAGCGGCAATGAGCAGTTCTTC	CASSQTSGSGNEQFF
TRBV24-1	-	17	TRBJ2-2	-	TGTGCCACCAGTGGGGATGTGGGTCTAACTAGGACCGGGGAGCTGTTTTTT	CATSGDVGLTRTGELFF